This T cell receptor (beta chain) was profiled in a study of vaccination effects on CD4 cells after COVID-19 (dated by TCRdb to the early 2020s). In terms of the full investigation: To identify antigen-specific CD4+ T cell clonotypes by their expansion, the ViraFEST assay first stimulated PBMC with viral peptide pools and then applied TCR sequencing. Across the study, the median time from the second dose to post-vaccine sampling was 72 days (range 14 to 241). Fewer than 2.5 million PBMC per well were cultured in IMDM with about 4.6% human AB serum, around 10 IU/ml IL-2 and gentamicin, plus 10 ug/ml peptides. SARS-CoV-2 spike-specific CD4+ TCR repertoires from before and after mRNA vaccination were compared in COVID-19 convalescent patients and in infection-naive vaccine recipients. A total of 10 COVID-19 convalescent patients and a few SARS-CoV-2-naive healthy vaccine recipients were included in the full study. In the study, cultures from other donors were sequenced using the Oncomine TCR Beta short-read assay on an Illumina iSeq 100. Broader findings and caveats from the paper: Limitations of the study were the small number of convalescent patients and the absence of early post-infection timepoints. Both infection-induced and vaccine-induced clones contracted markedly at late post-vaccination timepoints, which is consistent with waning T cell responses. In healthy vaccine recipients, vaccine-induced clones were almost all SARS-CoV-2 mono-reactive, with only 1 of 255 cross-reactive with common cold coronaviruses.

Note on this clone: Its antigen is currently not known. No quality values exist for individual bases; no much larger clone is one base distant.

Library preparation used the immunoSEQ multiplex PCR assay. TCR beta CDR3 sequencing was performed on DNA from the cultured, isolated CD4+ T cells. On the authors' methods: Non-productive TCR sequences were removed and reads were trimmed to the CDR3 region, keeping CDR3s of at least 7 amino acids. The MANAFEST web app was used to pick out antigen-specific clonotypes by comparing their expansion in peptide wells with that in reference cultures. To count as positive, a clone had to show expansion at FDR<0.05 compared with the reference and with all other wells, an odds ratio above 5, and a frequency above 0.1% in two replicate wells. Clonotypes significantly expanded in SARS-CoV-2 spike wells and in at least one common cold coronavirus spike condition were defined as cross-reactive. CDR3 similarity was assessed by Levenshtein distance with the stringdist R package, and unrooted trees were built with ape in R 3.6.1. TCRdb provides this immuneACCESS table in a form limited to in-frame rearrangements. Some clones are lacking; in checked studies, under half of them reflect an unresolved V gene, and why the rest are absent is not known. V and J calls plus clone size are reproduced from that table; the DNA served to infer D and trimming. Here the sample has fewer than 75,000 clones; under 85% occur a single time. The leading ten clones occupy about 4.6% of the sample.

Trimming removed 6 bases from V and 5 bases from J, leaving 13 bases between the germline ends. From the cysteine through the phenylalanine, the CDR3 covers 14 amino acids. Kept here is only the CDR3 DNA, which spans 42 bases and is read in frame from base 1. According to the germline V gene, CDR1 reads MNHEY and CDR2 reads SVGAGI. After 10 to 11 days of culture, CD4+ T cells were isolated with the EasySep CD4+ T cell isolation kit. Each participant received two doses of an mRNA SARS-CoV-2 vaccine, either BNT162b2 or mRNA-1273. Healthy vaccine recipients had no prior SARS-CoV-2 infection, confirmed by negative nucleocapsid antibodies before and after vaccination. Half of the culture medium was replaced with fresh IL-2-containing medium on days 3 and 7. Unless noted otherwise, every peptide stimulation condition was cultured in triplicate wells. Using Ficoll-Paque Plus gradient centrifugation, PBMC were separated from whole blood and then either used fresh or cryopreserved at -140C. The QIAamp micro DNA kit was used to extract genomic DNA from the cultured CD4+ T cells.

This specimen was CD4+ T cells from PBMCs cultured without peptide, taken after COVID-19 vaccination. The sequence links TRBV6-5 to TRBJ2-2, with a tentative D call of TRBD1 or TRBD2, each matching 5 bases. The sequence was obtained from a human donor who received a COVID-19 vaccine. The nucleotide sequence reads TGTGCCAGCAGCCAGGGTCCGGGAACCGGGGAGCTGTTTTTT. Its coded protein is CASSQGPGTGELFF.